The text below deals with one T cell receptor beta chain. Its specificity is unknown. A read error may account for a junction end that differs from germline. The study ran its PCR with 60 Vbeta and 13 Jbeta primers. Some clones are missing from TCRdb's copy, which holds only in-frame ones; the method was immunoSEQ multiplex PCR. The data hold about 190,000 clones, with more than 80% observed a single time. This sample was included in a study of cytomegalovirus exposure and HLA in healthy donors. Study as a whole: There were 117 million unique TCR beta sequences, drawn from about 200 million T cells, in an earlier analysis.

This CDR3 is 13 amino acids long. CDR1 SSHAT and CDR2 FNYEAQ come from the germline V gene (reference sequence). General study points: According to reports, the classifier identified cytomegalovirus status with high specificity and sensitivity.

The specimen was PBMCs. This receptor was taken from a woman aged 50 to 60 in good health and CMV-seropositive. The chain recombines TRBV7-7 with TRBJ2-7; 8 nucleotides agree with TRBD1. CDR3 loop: CASSPDRASEQYF. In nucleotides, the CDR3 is TGTGCTAGCAGCCCGGACAGGGCTTCCGAGCAGTACTTC.